A selection of T cell receptor beta chains follows, all from one sample in a study of T cells in Graves' hyperthyroidism and ophthalmopathy. Via MiXCR, TCRdb re-called the multiplex PCR reads, giving one row per CDR3 protein. The sample consists of around 300,000 distinct CDR3 sequences, approximately 15% of them appearing once. Material for sequencing was blood. Receptor source: a woman in her forties with Graves' ophthalmopathy. CDR3s include the opening cysteine and the closing phenylalanine or tryptophan. D genes are given only for firm matches. A clone size is listed for some rows: how often the clone was seen (once, few, many), or a class if it is expanded.

TRBJ1-1,-,TRBV5-8,12,-,CASSFVEYEAFF,TGTGCCAGCAGCTTTGTGGAATATGAAGCTTTCTTT
TRBJ1-1,-,TRBV7-9,13,-,CASSSQGDTEAFF,TGTGCCAGCAGCTCACAAGGGGACACTGAAGCTTTCTTT
TRBJ2-3,-,TRBV6-1,14,TRBD1,CATRPYRGTDTQYF,TGTGCCACCAGACCCTACAGGGGAACAGATACGCAGTATTTT
TRBJ2-3,-,TRBV4-1,16,-,CASSQDSNRGTDTQYF,TGCGCCAGCAGCCAAGATAGTAACAGGGGCACAGATACGCAGTATTTT
TRBJ2-5,-,TRBV7-8,14,TRBD2,CASSFTGGGETQYF,TGTGCCAGCAGCTTTACTGGCGGGGGGGAGACCCAGTACTTC
TRBJ1-4,-,TRBV5-4,14,-,CASSLDGSTRKLFF,TGTGCCAGCAGCTTGGATGGTTCGACAAGGAAACTGTTTTTT
TRBJ2-7,-,TRBV7-6,15,-,CASSLGQGWTYEQYF,TGTGCCAGCAGCTTAGGGCAGGGTTGGACCTACGAGCAGTACTTC
TRBJ2-5,many,TRBV28,14,TRBD1,CASGNRGRKETQYF,TGTGCCAGCGGAAACAGGGGCAGGAAAGAGACCCAGTACTTC
TRBJ2-1,many,TRBV11-2,17,TRBD1,CASSFPILTGERDEQFF,TGTGCCAGCAGCTTTCCAATTTTGACAGGGGAGCGAGATGAGCAGTTCTTC
TRBJ2-5,once,TRBV10-2,16,TRBD2,CASSAGLAAPLTTQYF,TGCGCCAGCAGTGCGGGACTAGCGGCCCCTCTAACGACCCAGTACTTC
TRBJ2-5,many,TRBV7-2,16,TRBD2,CASSLVPGLLQETQYF,TGTGCCAGCAGCTTAGTACCGGGACTACTACAAGAGACCCAGTACTTC
TRBJ1-2,many,TRBV28,13,-,CATSHRVNYGYTF,TGTGCCACCTCCCACAGGGTTAACTATGGCTACACCTTC
TRBJ1-5,many,TRBV2,15,TRBD1,CASNSGTGSNQPQHF,TGTGCCAGCAATTCTGGGACAGGGAGCAATCAGCCCCAGCATTTT
TRBJ2-7,-,TRBV15,14,TRBD1,CATSSRDRGLEQYF,TGTGCCACCAGCAGTAGAGACAGGGGGCTTGAGCAGTACTTC
TRBJ2-7,many,TRBV3-1,17,TRBD2,CASSSRISGGRPYEQYF,TGTGCCAGCAGCTCTCGGATTAGCGGGGGCCGTCCCTACGAGCAGTACTTC
TRBJ1-1,-,TRBV19,14,-,CASSIASRNTEAFF,TGTGCCAGTAGTATAGCGTCGAGAAACACTGAAGCTTTCTTT
TRBJ1-5,many,TRBV12-3/TRBV12-4,14,-,CASMGLGVNQPQHF,TGTGCCAGCATGGGGCTAGGGGTCAATCAGCCCCAGCATTTT
TRBJ2-7,-,TRBV6-5,16,-,CASSYSRDMLFYEQYF,TGTGCCAGCAGTTACTCGAGGGACATGTTATTCTACGAGCAGTACTTC
TRBJ2-5,few,TRBV28,14,-,CASSISGAGETQYF,TGTGCCAGCAGTATTTCCGGGGCAGGGGAGACCCAGTACTTC
TRBJ2-1,many,TRBV29-1,17,TRBD1,CSVDGKARDSPYNEQFF,TGCAGCGTTGACGGAAAAGCCCGGGACAGTCCCTACAATGAGCAGTTCTTC
TRBJ2-5,many,TRBV11-2,13,-,CASSAGGRETQYF,TGTGCCAGCAGCGCCGGGGGTCGAGAGACCCAGTACTTC
TRBJ1-3,many,TRBV11-2,16,-,CASSLDLGGHRNTIYF,TGTGCCAGCAGCTTAGATCTGGGCGGGCATAGAAACACCATATATTTT
TRBJ1-1,many,TRBV19,13,-,CASSISLNTEAFF,TGTGCCAGTAGTATCTCCTTGAACACTGAAGCTTTCTTT
TRBJ2-5,few,TRBV7-6,15,-,CASSSLTGTTQAQYF,TGTGCCAGCAGCTCGTTGACCGGGACCACCCAGGCCCAGTACTTC
TRBJ2-3,many,TRBV11-2,15,TRBD2,CASSFLAGGTDTQYF,TGTGCCAGCAGCTTTCTGGCGGGAGGGACAGATACGCAGTATTTT
TRBJ2-1,many,TRBV9,15,TRBD2,CASSVDQRENSEQFF,TGTGCCAGCAGCGTAGATCAGCGGGAGAACAGTGAGCAGTTCTTC
TRBJ2-3,many,TRBV3-1,16,-,CASSQVSKRQTDTQYF,TGTGCCAGCAGCCAAGTGTCTAAAAGACAGACAGATACGCAGTATTTT
TRBJ2-2,-,TRBV12-3/TRBV12-4,15,TRBD2,CASLWTSGGAGELFF,TGTGCCAGCCTCTGGACTAGCGGGGGGGCGGGGGAGCTGTTTTTT
TRBJ2-5,few,TRBV5-1,14,-,CASSLYGGRETQYF,TGCGCCAGCAGCTTGTATGGAGGGAGGGAGACCCAGTACTTC
TRBJ2-5,-,TRBV20-1,13,-,CSATESAQETQYF,TGCAGTGCTACCGAATCGGCACAAGAGACCCAGTACTTC
TRBJ2-7,-,TRBV6-2/TRBV6-3,14,TRBD1,CASSNRGLGYEQYF,TGTGCCAGCTCAAACAGGGGGCTAGGCTACGAGCAGTACTTC
TRBJ2-1,many,TRBV28,15,TRBD1,CASSRGQDFTYEQFF,TGTGCCAGCAGTAGAGGACAGGATTTTACCTATGAGCAGTTCTTC
TRBJ2-2,many,TRBV2,14,-,CASSEAVGSGELFF,TGTGCCAGCAGTGAAGCGGTCGGCTCCGGGGAGCTGTTTTTT
TRBJ2-7,many,TRBV6-2/TRBV6-3,15,TRBD1,CASSSSRTGGYEQYF,TGTGCCAGCAGTTCTTCACGGACAGGGGGCTACGAGCAGTACTTC
TRBJ1-2,many,TRBV28,12,TRBD1,CASQTGKNGYTF,TGTGCCAGCCAGACAGGGAAAAATGGCTACACCTTC